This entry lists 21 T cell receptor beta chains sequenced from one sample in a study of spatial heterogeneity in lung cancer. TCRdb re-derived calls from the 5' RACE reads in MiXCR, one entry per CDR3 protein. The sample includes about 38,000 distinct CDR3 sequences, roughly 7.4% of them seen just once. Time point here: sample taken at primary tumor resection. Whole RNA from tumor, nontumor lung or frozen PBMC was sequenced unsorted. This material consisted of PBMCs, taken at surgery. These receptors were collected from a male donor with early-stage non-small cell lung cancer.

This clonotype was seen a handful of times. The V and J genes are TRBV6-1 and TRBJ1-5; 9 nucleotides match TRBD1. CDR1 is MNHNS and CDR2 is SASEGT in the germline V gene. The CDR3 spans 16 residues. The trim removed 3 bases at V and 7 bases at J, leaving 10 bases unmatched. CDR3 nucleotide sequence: TGTGCCAGCAGTGACTTTCCGGGACAGGGTTACCAGCCCCAGCATTTT. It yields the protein CASSDFPGQGYQPQHF.

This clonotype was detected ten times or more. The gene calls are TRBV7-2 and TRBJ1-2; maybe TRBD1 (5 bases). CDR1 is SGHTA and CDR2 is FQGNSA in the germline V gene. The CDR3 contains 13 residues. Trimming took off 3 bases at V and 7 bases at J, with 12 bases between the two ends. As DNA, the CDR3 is TGTGCCAGCAGCTTCGACAGACCTCTTGGCTACACCTTC. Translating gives CASSFDRPLGYTF.

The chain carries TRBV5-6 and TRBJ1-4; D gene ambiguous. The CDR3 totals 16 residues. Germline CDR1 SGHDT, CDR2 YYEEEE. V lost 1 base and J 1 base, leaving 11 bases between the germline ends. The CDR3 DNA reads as TGTGCCAGCAGCTTGTGGCAAGAGGGAACTAATGAAAAACTGTTTTTT. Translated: CASSLWQEGTNEKLFF.

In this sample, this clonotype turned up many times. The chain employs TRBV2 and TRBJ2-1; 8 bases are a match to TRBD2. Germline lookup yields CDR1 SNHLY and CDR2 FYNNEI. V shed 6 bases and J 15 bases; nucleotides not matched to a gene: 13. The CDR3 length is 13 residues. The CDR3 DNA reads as TGTGCCAGCAGCGCAGGGAGTAGCGGGATTCCGTTCTTC. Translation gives CASSAGSSGIPFF.

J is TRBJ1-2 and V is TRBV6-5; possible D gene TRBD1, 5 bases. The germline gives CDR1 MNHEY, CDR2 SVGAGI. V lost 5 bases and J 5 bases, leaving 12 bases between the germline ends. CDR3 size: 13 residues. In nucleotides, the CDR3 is TGTGCCAGCAGTGGCGGCCAGGGTTATGGCTACACCTTC. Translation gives CASSGGQGYGYTF.

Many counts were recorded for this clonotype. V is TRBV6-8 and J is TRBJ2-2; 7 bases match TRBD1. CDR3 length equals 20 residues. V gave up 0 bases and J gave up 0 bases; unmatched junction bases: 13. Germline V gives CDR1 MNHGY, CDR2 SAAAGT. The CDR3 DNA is TGTGCCAGCAGTTACTCGCTTTTACGTAGGGGGCCTACGAACACCGGGGAGCTGTTTTTT. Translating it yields CASSYSLLRRGPTNTGELFF.

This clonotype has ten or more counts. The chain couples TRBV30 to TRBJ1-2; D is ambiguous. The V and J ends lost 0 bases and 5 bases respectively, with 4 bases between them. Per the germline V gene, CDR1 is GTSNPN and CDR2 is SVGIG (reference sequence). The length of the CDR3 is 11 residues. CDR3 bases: TGTGCCTGGAGTGTTTGGTATGGCTACACCTTC. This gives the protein CAWSVWYGYTF. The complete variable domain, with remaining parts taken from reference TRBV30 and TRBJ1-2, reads SQTIHQWPATLVQPVGSPLSLECTVEGTSNPNLYWYRQAAGRGLQLLFYSVGIGQISSEVPQNLSASRPQDRQFILSSKKLLLSDSGFYLCAWSVWYGYTFGSGTRLTVV.

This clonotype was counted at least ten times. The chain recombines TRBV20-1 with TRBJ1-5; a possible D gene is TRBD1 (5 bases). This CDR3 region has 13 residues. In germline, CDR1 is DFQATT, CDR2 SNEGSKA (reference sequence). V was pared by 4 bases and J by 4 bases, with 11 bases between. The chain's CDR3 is CSANGEGNQPQHF. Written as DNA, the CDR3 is TGCAGTGCTAACGGGGAGGGGAATCAGCCCCAGCATTTT.

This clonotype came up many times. The CDR3 sequence: CASSQTPDSSYNEQFF. CDR3 DNA: TGCGCCAGCAGCCAAACTCCCGACAGCTCCTACAATGAGCAGTTCTTC. The chain employs TRBV4-1 and TRBJ2-1; D possibly corresponds to TRBD1 (5 bases). Germline values: CDR1 MGHRA, CDR2 YSYEKL. The CDR3 is 16 amino acids. V was trimmed by 2 bases and J by 0 bases, leaving 11 bases between them.

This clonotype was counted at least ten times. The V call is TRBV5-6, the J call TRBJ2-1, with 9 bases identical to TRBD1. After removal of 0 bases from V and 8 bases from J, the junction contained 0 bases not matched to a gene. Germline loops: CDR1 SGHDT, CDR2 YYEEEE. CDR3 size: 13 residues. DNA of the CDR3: TGTGCCAGCAGCTTGGGACAGGGGGATGAGCAGTTCTTC. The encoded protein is CASSLGQGDEQFF.

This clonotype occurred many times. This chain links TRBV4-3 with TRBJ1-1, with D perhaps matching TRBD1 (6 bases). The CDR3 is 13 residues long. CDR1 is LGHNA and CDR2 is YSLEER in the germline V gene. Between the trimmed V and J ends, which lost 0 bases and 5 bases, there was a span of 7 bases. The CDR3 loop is CASSQDQGTEAFF. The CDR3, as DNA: TGCGCCAGCAGCCAAGATCAGGGGACTGAAGCTTTCTTT.

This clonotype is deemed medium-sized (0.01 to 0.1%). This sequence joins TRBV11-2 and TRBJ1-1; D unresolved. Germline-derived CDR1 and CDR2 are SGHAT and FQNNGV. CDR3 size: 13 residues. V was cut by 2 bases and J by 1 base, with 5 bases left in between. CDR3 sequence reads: CASSLWSNTEAFF. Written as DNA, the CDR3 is TGTGCCAGCAGCTTATGGTCGAACACTGAAGCTTTCTTT. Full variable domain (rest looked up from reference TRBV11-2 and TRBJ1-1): EAGVAQSPRYKIIEKRQSVAFWCNPISGHATLYWYQQILGQGPKLLIQFQNNGVVDDSQLPKDRFSAERLKGVDSTLKIQPAKLEDSAVYLCASSLWSNTEAFFGQGTRLTVV.

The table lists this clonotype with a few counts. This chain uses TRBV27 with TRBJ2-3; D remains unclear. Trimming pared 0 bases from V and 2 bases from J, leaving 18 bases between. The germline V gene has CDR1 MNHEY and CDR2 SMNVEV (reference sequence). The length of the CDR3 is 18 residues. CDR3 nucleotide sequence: TGTGCCAGCAGTTTATCGGGGATCTTGCGACCGCCCACAGATACGCAGTATTTT. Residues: CASSLSGILRPPTDTQYF.

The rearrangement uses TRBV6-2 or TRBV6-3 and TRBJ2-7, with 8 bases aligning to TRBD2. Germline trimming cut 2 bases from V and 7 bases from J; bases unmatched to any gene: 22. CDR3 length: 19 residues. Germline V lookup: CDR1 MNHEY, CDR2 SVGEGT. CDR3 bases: TGTGCCAGCAGTTACCCAAGACTAGCGCAAGCCCCCACAAGTCCGGAGCAGTACGTC. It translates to CASSYPRLAQAPTSPEQYV.

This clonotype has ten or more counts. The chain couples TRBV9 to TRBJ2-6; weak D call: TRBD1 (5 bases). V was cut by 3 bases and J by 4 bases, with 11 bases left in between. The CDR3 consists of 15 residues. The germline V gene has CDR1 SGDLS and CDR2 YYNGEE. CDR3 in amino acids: CASSAQGLGANVLTF. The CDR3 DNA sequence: TGTGCCAGCAGCGCCCAGGGTCTCGGGGCCAACGTCCTGACTTTC.

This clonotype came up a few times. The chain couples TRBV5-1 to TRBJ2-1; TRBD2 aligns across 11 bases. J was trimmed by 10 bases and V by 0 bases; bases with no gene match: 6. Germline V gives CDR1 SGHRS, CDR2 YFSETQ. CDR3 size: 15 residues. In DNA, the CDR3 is TGCGCCAGCAGCTTGGAGGCCACTAGCGGGGGAGAGCAGTTCTTC. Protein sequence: CASSLEATSGGEQFF.

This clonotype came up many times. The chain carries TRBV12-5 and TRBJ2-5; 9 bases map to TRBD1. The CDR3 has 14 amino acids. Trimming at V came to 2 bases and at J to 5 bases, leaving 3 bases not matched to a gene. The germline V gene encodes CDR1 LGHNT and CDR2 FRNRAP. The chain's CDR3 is CASGLTGGLETQYF. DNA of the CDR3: TGTGCTAGTGGTTTGACAGGGGGCTTGGAGACCCAGTACTTC. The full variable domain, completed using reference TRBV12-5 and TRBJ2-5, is DARVTQTPRHKVTEMGQEVTMRCQPILGHNTVFWYRQTMMQGLELLAYFRNRAPLDDSGMPKDRFSAEMPDATLATLKIQPSEPRDSAVYFCASGLTGGLETQYFGPGTRLLVL.

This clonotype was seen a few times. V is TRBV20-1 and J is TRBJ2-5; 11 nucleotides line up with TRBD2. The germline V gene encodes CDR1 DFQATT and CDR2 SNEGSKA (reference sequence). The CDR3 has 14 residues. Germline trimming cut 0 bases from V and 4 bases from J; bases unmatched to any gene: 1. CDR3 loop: CSARDGLAGETQYF. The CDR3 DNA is TGCAGTGCTAGAGACGGACTAGCGGGAGAGACCCAGTACTTC.

CDR3 sequence (DNA): TGCAGTGCTAGTGGCGGAGAAGAGACCCAGTACTTC. Its protein is CSASGGEETQYF. V is TRBV20-1 and J is TRBJ2-5; D uncertain. CDR3 length: 12 residues. CDR1 DFQATT and CDR2 SNEGSKA come from the germline V gene (reference sequence). The V end lost 3 bases, the J end lost 3 bases, and 8 bases lay between the germline ends.

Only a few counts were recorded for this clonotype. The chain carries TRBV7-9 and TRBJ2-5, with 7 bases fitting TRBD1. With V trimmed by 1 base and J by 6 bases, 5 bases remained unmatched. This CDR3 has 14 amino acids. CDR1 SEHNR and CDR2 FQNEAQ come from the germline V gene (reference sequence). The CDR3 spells CASSLEGTVKTQYF. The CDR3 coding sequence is TGTGCCAGCAGCTTAGAGGGGACAGTAAAGACCCAGTACTTC.

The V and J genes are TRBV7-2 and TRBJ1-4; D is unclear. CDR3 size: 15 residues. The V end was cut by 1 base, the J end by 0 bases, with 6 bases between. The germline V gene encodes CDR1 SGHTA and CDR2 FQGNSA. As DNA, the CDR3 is TGTGCCAGCAGCTTAGTGGACGCAACTAATGAAAAACTGTTTTTT. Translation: CASSLVDATNEKLFF.